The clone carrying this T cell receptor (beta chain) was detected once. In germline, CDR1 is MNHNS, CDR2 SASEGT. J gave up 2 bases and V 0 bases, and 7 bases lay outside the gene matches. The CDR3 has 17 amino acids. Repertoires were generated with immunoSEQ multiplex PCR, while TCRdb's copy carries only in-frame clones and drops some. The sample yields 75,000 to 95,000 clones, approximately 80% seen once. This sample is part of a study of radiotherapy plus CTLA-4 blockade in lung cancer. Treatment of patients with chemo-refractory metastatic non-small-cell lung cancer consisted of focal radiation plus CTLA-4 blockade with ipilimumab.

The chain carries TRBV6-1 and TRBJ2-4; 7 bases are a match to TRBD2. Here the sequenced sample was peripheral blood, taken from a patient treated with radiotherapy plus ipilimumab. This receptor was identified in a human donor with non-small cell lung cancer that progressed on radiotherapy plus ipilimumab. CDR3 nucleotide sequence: TGTGCCAGCAGTGAAGCGTTAGTAGCGGGTTCCAAAAACATTCAGTACTTC. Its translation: CASSEALVAGSKNIQYF.